This TCR beta chain derives from a study of blood T cell repertoires in COVID-19. Study at large: COVID-19 samples collected from the United States, Italy and Spain covered acute and convalescent phases. T cells, B-cell-depleted T cells, or PBMCs supplied cDNA or gDNA.

The V end lost 5 bases, the J end lost 4 bases, and 14 bases lay between the germline ends. Germline lookup yields CDR1 WNHNN and CDR2 SYGVQD (reference sequence). CDR3 length: 14 amino acids. Study processing details: Reference gene primers were amplified, and this amplification served to estimate nucleated cell counts. Measured with immunoSEQ multiplex PCR; TCRdb has only the in-frame clones, and not every one. The V and J calls and the clone size are those of that table, but D and trimming were determined from the DNA. The data hold some 31,000 clones, with 70% to 90% observed a single time. The receptor was isolated from a human donor in a cohort sampled during active COVID-19. The donor label of this sample is uncertain. The sequencing input was peripheral blood. This chain uses TRBV10-1 with TRBJ1-2, with D tentatively TRBD1 (5 bases). CDR3 sequence (DNA): TGCGCCAGCAGTTCCGGGACTGATACCTATGGCTACACCTTC. This encodes CASSSGTDTYGYTF.